This entry concerns a single T cell receptor beta chain. The antigen remains unidentified. The CDR3 loop spans 13 amino acids. From germline, CDR1 is SNHLY and CDR2 FYNNEI. The V end was cut by 4 bases, the J end by 4 bases, with 10 bases between. This entry comes from a study of cytomegalovirus exposure and HLA in healthy donors. The PCR contained 60 Vbeta and 13 Jbeta primers. Assay: immunoSEQ multiplex PCR; the TCRdb copy retains only in-frame clones and omits some. Among roughly 120,000 clones listed, about 59% were seen once. General observations from the study: Researchers reported in a later analysis that a missense DCLRE1C variant was tied to TCR beta V- and J-gene trimming. Previously analyzed data showed that most TCR beta V segments were productive at a frequency of about 90% or about 30%. Later on, an analysis showed TCR association rates differing by HLA locus, with DRB1 the most and HLA-C the fewest.

The receptor was isolated from a middle-aged woman in good health and CMV-seropositive. Sequenced material: PBMCs. The chain carries TRBV2 and TRBJ1-2; D is uncertain. DNA for the CDR3: TGTGCCAGCAGTGCCGGGATCACCTATGGCTACACCTTC. It encodes CASSAGITYGYTF.